The 26 T cell receptor beta chains below all came from one sample that was sequenced in a study of Tregs in tolerant kidney transplant recipients. Sequencing was performed with immunoSEQ multiplex PCR; in TCRdb, only in-frame clones are kept and a portion is missing. Among more than 90,000 clones listed, around 94% were seen once. Sequencing used CD4+ T cells from blood. The receptor set was obtained from a human donor in good health.

The V and J genes are TRBV9 and TRBJ1-1; a possible D gene is TRBD1 (5 bases). Germline CDR1 reads SGDLS; CDR2 reads YYNGEE. The CDR3 contains 15 residues. V was shortened by 0 bases and J by 0 bases, with 9 bases between the two germline ends. CDR3 sequence reads: CASSVAGIVNTEAFF. As DNA, the CDR3 is TGTGCCAGCAGCGTAGCAGGGATCGTGAACACTGAAGCTTTCTTT.

The chain combines TRBV19 with TRBJ2-3; 14 positions match TRBD2. This CDR3 comprises 16 residues. J was trimmed by 2 bases and V by 9 bases; bases with no gene match: 7. CDR1 and CDR2 from the germline V gene are LNHDA and SQIVND (reference sequence). In DNA form, the CDR3 reads TGTGCCAGCAAGGGACTAGCGGGAGTCGTCACAGATACGCAGTATTTT. It specifies CASKGLAGVVTDTQYF.

The chain carries TRBV6-5 and TRBJ2-3; D is undetermined. In germline, CDR1 is MNHEY, CDR2 SVGAGI. The CDR3 spans 14 residues. V shed 2 bases and J shed 6 bases, with 12 bases lying between them. Written as DNA, the CDR3 is TGTGCCAGCAGTTACCACGACCGACCCGATACGCAGTATTTT. The encoded protein is CASSYHDRPDTQYF.

V usage is TRBV18 and J usage is TRBJ2-7; 9 bases are a match to TRBD1. In germline, CDR1 is KGHSH, CDR2 LQKENI. V shed 3 bases and J 5 bases; nucleotides not matched to a gene: 5. The CDR3 contains 14 residues. The CDR3 nucleotides are TGTGCCAGCTCACCGGACAGGGGAACCCACGAGCAGTACTTC. This translates into CASSPDRGTHEQYF.

V is TRBV9 and J is TRBJ2-3, with D perhaps matching TRBD1 (6 bases). The CDR3 totals 16 residues. Germline V CDR1 and CDR2: SGDLS, YYNGEE. The germline V and J ends were trimmed by 7 bases and 2 bases, with 20 bases remaining between them. CDR3 protein: CASQRGGHLFTDTQYF. CDR3 nucleotides: TGTGCCAGCCAAAGAGGGGGACATTTGTTCACAGATACGCAGTATTTT.

The chain is built from TRBV5-5 and TRBJ2-6; D remains unclear. The CDR3 sequence is 16 residues long. Deletions cut 2 bases from V and 1 base from J, with 10 bases between. Germline V gives CDR1 SGHKS, CDR2 YYEKEE (reference sequence). Here the CDR3 reads CASSFEFRSGANVLTF. CDR3 in DNA: TGTGCCAGCAGCTTTGAGTTTCGATCTGGGGCCAACGTCCTGACTTTC.

For the CDR3, the DNA is TGTGCCAGCAGCTTGCACCCTGGGGGCAGGGCCTACGAGCAGTACTTC. As protein: CASSLHPGGRAYEQYF. The rearrangement links TRBV5-4 to TRBJ2-7, with D perhaps matching TRBD1 (6 bases). CDR3 size: 16 residues. V was shortened by 1 base and J by 2 bases, with 16 bases between the two germline ends. Germline V CDR1 and CDR2: SGHNT, YYREEE (reference sequence).

The chain has TRBV7-9 and TRBJ2-2; 11 bases map to TRBD2. Germline values: CDR1 SEHNR, CDR2 FQNEAQ (reference sequence). Trimming at V came to 7 bases and at J to 0 bases, leaving 10 bases not matched to a gene. The CDR3 spans 18 residues. The CDR3 DNA sequence: TGTGCCAGCATTGAAACTAGCGGGAGTCTCGCGAACACCGGGGAGCTGTTTTTT. This codes for CASIETSGSLANTGELFF.

This chain uses TRBV28 with TRBJ1-5; 8 positions match TRBD1. Germline V gene data show CDR1 as MDHEN and CDR2 as SYDVKM. With V trimmed by 5 bases and J by 0 bases, 6 bases remained unmatched. There are 16 residues in the CDR3. CDR3 in amino acids: CASSPRDRGSNQPQHF. Written as DNA, the CDR3 is TGTGCCAGCAGTCCCCGAGACAGGGGTAGCAATCAGCCCCAGCATTTT.

This chain connects TRBV5-1 to TRBJ2-2; D not resolved. The CDR3 consists of 15 residues. With 0 bases removed from V and 2 bases from J, the gap between germline ends came to 8 bases. CDR1 SGHRS and CDR2 YFSETQ come from the germline V gene. The CDR3 region is CASSLAGPNTGELFF. CDR3 nucleotide sequence: TGCGCCAGCAGCTTGGCCGGACCTAACACCGGGGAGCTGTTTTTT. The complete variable domain, with remaining parts taken from reference TRBV5-1 and TRBJ2-2, reads KAGVTQTPRYLIKTRGQQVTLSCSPISGHRSVSWYQQTPGQGLQFLFEYFSETQRNKGNFPGRFSGRQFSNSRSEMNVSTLELGDSALYLCASSLAGPNTGELFFGEGSRLTVL.

The CDR3 here is CASSLAVADTQYF. The CDR3 nucleotides read TGCGCCAGCAGCTTGGCCGTTGCAGATACGCAGTATTTT. The chain combines TRBV5-1 with TRBJ2-3; no clear D. Germline loops: CDR1 SGHRS, CDR2 YFSETQ. The CDR3 runs 13 residues. Trimming stripped 0 bases from V and 4 bases from J, with 6 bases between.

The genes are TRBV4-2 and TRBJ2-3; TRBD2 might be the D (5 bases). CDR3 length: 15 residues. Germline CDR1 and CDR2: LGHNA and YNFKEQ. V lost 4 bases to trimming and J lost 1 base, with 12 bases between them. The CDR3 protein is CASSRLGSGTDTQYF. The DNA for the CDR3 is TGTGCCAGCAGCCGTCTAGGGAGCGGCACAGATACGCAGTATTTT.

V is TRBV5-1 and J is TRBJ1-5; 7 bases line up with TRBD1. The CDR3 has 15 amino acids. Germline-derived CDR1 and CDR2 are SGHRS and YFSETQ. V was clipped by 3 bases and J by 3 bases; unmatched bases: 6. The CDR3 DNA sequence: TGCGCCAGCAGCTCCTCGACAGGGACCAATCAGCCCCAGCATTTT. Translation: CASSSSTGTNQPQHF.

V gene TRBV29-1 combines with J gene TRBJ1-3, with a tentative D call TRBD1 (5 bases). CDR1 and CDR2 (germline): SQVTM, ANQGSEA. The CDR3 has 15 amino acids. With 6 bases removed from V and 2 bases from J, the gap between germline ends came to 17 bases. CDR3 coding DNA: TGCAGCGTCGAGGGCCGTCTGGGGGCTGGAAACACCATATATTTT. This encodes CSVEGRLGAGNTIYF.

The chain joins TRBV7-8 to TRBJ1-1; possible D gene TRBD1, 5 bases. V lost 1 base to trimming and J lost 3 bases, with 6 bases between them. Germline V gene data show CDR1 as SGHVS and CDR2 as FQNEAQ. This CDR3 spans 13 amino acids. The CDR3 bases are TGTGCCAGCAGCTTAGACAGGTACACTGAAGCTTTCTTT. Its translation is CASSLDRYTEAFF.

The chain couples TRBV5-6 to TRBJ1-2, with D possibly being TRBD1 (5 bases). The V and J ends lost 2 bases and 1 base respectively, with 9 bases between them. The germline V gene has CDR1 SGHDT and CDR2 YYEEEE. The length of the CDR3 is 14 residues. The DNA of the CDR3 is TGTGCCAGCAGCTTCCTAGACAGTAACTATGGCTACACCTTC. Residues: CASSFLDSNYGYTF.

The chain joins TRBV5-1 to TRBJ1-1, with D tentatively TRBD1 (5 bases). In germline, CDR1 is SGHRS, CDR2 YFSETQ. The CDR3 has 14 amino acids. V was trimmed by 5 bases and J by 3 bases, leaving 14 bases between them. DNA for the CDR3: TGCGCCAGCAGAAAGCGGGACGGAGACACTGAAGCTTTCTTT. Its translation: CASRKRDGDTEAFF.

The gene calls are TRBV5-1 and TRBJ1-1; D gene ambiguous. Deletions cut 1 base from V and 1 base from J, with 8 bases between. Germline CDR1 and CDR2: SGHRS and YFSETQ. CDR3 size: 14 residues. CDR3 coding DNA: TGCGCCAGCAGCTTGAGTCCCGAGAACACTGAAGCTTTCTTT. Translating it yields CASSLSPENTEAFF.

The rearrangement links TRBV30 to TRBJ2-3, with D possibly TRBD1 on 5 matching bases. Trimming removed 2 bases from V and 4 bases from J, with 19 bases in between. There are 16 residues in the CDR3. Germline CDR1 reads GTSNPN; CDR2 reads SVGIG (reference sequence). In DNA form, the CDR3 reads TGTGCCTGGAGTAAGGTGGCGGCGACCAGGGCAGATACGCAGTATTTT. Protein product: CAWSKVAATRADTQYF.

This chain connects TRBV5-1 to TRBJ2-1, with D hard to call. The CDR3 covers 11 residues. Trimming removed 3 bases from V and 5 bases from J, with 3 bases in between. Germline values: CDR1 SGHRS, CDR2 YFSETQ. CDR3: CASSSDNEQFF. The CDR3 DNA is TGCGCCAGCAGCTCTGACAATGAGCAGTTCTTC.

In DNA, the CDR3 is TGTGCCTGGAGTGTACCGGAGGAGGCAGATACGCAGTATTTT. Protein: CAWSVPEEADTQYF. This sequence joins TRBV30 and TRBJ2-3, with a possible D match to TRBD2 (5 bases). Germline V lookup: CDR1 GTSNPN, CDR2 SVGIG (reference sequence). V was trimmed by 0 bases and J by 4 bases, leaving 11 bases between them. The CDR3 is made up of 14 amino acids.

The chain combines TRBV10-1 with TRBJ1-1; 9 bases match TRBD1. The CDR3 spans 13 residues. Germline CDR1 reads WNHNN; CDR2 reads SYGVQD (reference sequence). With 7 bases clipped from V and 6 bases from J, the junction kept 6 bases outside the gene matches. In DNA, the CDR3 is TGCGCCAGCAACCGGGACAGGGCGGCTGAAGCTTTCTTT. Encoded protein: CASNRDRAAEAFF.

The chain couples TRBV29-1 to TRBJ1-1; D call uncertain. Per germline, CDR1 SQVTM and CDR2 ANQGSEA. Deletions cut 5 bases from V and 1 base from J, with 11 bases between. This CDR3 contains 13 residues. The CDR3 reads CSVRPPSNTEAFF. The CDR3 DNA reads as TGCAGCGTTAGACCCCCTTCGAACACTGAAGCTTTCTTT.

This chain links TRBV5-4 with TRBJ2-3; 9 positions match TRBD1. The CDR3 is made up of 14 amino acids. CDR1 SGHNT and CDR2 YYREEE come from the germline V gene (reference sequence). V was pared by 4 bases and J by 5 bases, with 5 bases of the junction left unmatched. The CDR3 reads CASSRGQGLDTQYF. CDR3 DNA: TGTGCCAGCAGCCGTGGACAGGGGTTAGATACGCAGTATTTT.

DNA for the CDR3: TGTGCCAGCAGCCCCAGGAGAAGCACAGATACGCAGTATTTT. Residues: CASSPRRSTDTQYF. V gene TRBV5-8 combines with J gene TRBJ2-3; D is unclear. Germline lookup yields CDR1 SGHTS and CDR2 YDEGEE. The CDR3 consists of 14 residues. Trimming left V 4 bases short and J 0 bases short, with 9 bases between. Drawing the rest from reference TRBV5-8 and TRBJ2-3, the complete variable domain is EAGVTQSPTHLIKTRGQQATLRCSPISGHTSVYWYQQALGLGLQFLLWYDEGEERNRGNFPPRFSGRQFPNYSSELNVNALELEDSALYLCASSPRRSTDTQYFGPGTRLTVL.

J is TRBJ1-2 and V is TRBV6-5, with TRBD1 matching 7 bases. J gave up 4 bases and V 0 bases, and 2 bases lay outside the gene matches. The CDR3 contains 14 residues. Germline CDR1 is MNHEY and CDR2 is SVGAGI. The CDR3 region has the DNA TGTGCCAGCAGTTACTCGGACAGGAGCTATGGCTACACCTTC. Translated, it gives CASSYSDRSYGYTF.